The 30 T cell receptor beta chains below all came from one sample that was sequenced in a study of vaccination effects on CD4 cells after COVID-19. These receptors have no known antigen. Ahead of sequencing, the ViraFEST assay grew antigen-specific CD4+ T cells using viral peptide pools. The culture ran for roughly 10 days before CD4+ T cells were isolated. Participants each got two BNT162b2 or mRNA-1273 vaccine doses. Libraries were prepared by immunoSEQ multiplex PCR; TCRdb keeps only in-frame clonotypes and omits some of them. The data contain around 22,000 clones, 65% to 85% of them seen just once; the ten biggest clones take up about 9.1%. Source: CD4+ T cells from PBMCs cultured with HCoV-229E spike peptides, taken after COVID-19 vaccination. The receptors originated from a human donor who received a COVID-19 vaccine.

This clone was detected only a few times. The chain couples TRBV3-1 (or the pseudogene TRBV3-2) to TRBJ1-1; tentatively, D is TRBD1 (5 bases). The CDR3 sequence is 15 residues long. V lost 5 bases, J lost 9 bases, and 22 bases lay in between. Germline CDR1 and CDR2: LGHDT and YNNKEL (reference sequence). The CDR3 coding sequence is TGTGCCAGCAGCTACGGGACGGCTGAGGGCGGGAAAGCTTTCTTT. Its protein product is CASSYGTAEGGKAFF.

This clone was observed a few times. The chain employs TRBV27 and TRBJ1-2; D ambiguous. The CDR3 is 13 residues long. V gave up 3 bases and J gave up 4 bases, with 9 bases separating them. CDR1 and CDR2 (germline): MNHEY, SMNVEV (reference sequence). The CDR3 protein is CASSLGLGYGYTF. CDR3 coding DNA: TGTGCCAGCAGTTTGGGATTAGGCTATGGCTACACCTTC.

The chain links TRBV12-3 or TRBV12-4 to TRBJ1-1, with 7 positions matching TRBD1. The length of the CDR3 is 11 residues. J lost 7 bases, V lost 5 bases, and 1 base had no gene match. This chain's CDR3 is CASSNRGEAFF. DNA of the CDR3: TGTGCCAGCAGTAACAGGGGTGAAGCTTTCTTT.

This chain joins TRBV7-2 and TRBJ2-3, with D possibly being TRBD1 (5 bases). Germline CDR1 reads SGHTA; CDR2 reads FQGNSA. The V end was cut by 4 bases, the J end by 1 base, with 9 bases between. The CDR3 runs 14 residues. Written as DNA, the CDR3 is TGTGCCAGCAGCTATACCAGGGGCACAGATACGCAGTATTTT. It translates to CASSYTRGTDTQYF.

V and J are TRBV7-2 and TRBJ1-2; D gene unclear. Germline lookup yields CDR1 SGHTA and CDR2 FQGNSA. CDR3 length: 15 amino acids. The V end was cut by 1 base, the J end by 4 bases, with 13 bases between. As DNA, the CDR3 is TGTGCCAGCAGCTTAGTCTCATTCGCCTCCTATGGCTACACCTTC. It translates to CASSLVSFASYGYTF.

Written as DNA, the CDR3 is TGTGCCAGCAATTCCGGGAGTAGGGGTTCCCATACGCAGTATTTT. Translated, it gives CASNSGSRGSHTQYF. The chain employs TRBV27 and TRBJ2-3, with D tentatively TRBD2 (6 bases). CDR3 length: 15 residues. Germline V CDR1 and CDR2: MNHEY, SMNVEV (reference sequence). Trimming took 7 bases from V and 7 from J, leaving 21 bases between them.

This rearrangement joins TRBV28 to TRBJ1-4; D call uncertain. Germline V gene lookup returns CDR1 MDHEN and CDR2 SYDVKM. The CDR3 has 15 amino acids. Trimming took off 5 bases at V and 6 bases at J, with 16 bases between the two ends. The CDR3 nucleotides are TGTGCCAGCAGTCAAGAGACCTTCCGGGATGAAAAACTGTTTTTT. Translation: CASSQETFRDEKLFF.

This chain uses TRBV6-1 with TRBJ1-1; no firm D call. The germline CDR1 and CDR2 sequences are MNHNS and SASEGT. The CDR3 is 15 amino acids. Trimming pared 0 bases from V and 1 base from J, leaving 9 bases between. The CDR3 loop reads CASSEARQTNTEAFF. CDR3 DNA sequence: TGTGCCAGCAGTGAAGCGAGGCAGACGAACACTGAAGCTTTCTTT.

This chain uses TRBV5-4 with TRBJ1-1; D is unclear. CDR1 is SGHNT and CDR2 is YYREEE in the germline V gene (reference sequence). V was trimmed by 0 bases and J by 5 bases, leaving 11 bases between them. CDR3 length equals 14 residues. CDR3 region: CASSLDVSSTEAFF. The CDR3 nucleotides are TGTGCCAGCAGCTTGGATGTCAGTTCAACTGAAGCTTTCTTT.

This rearrangement joins TRBV12-2 to TRBJ1-1; the DNA was not used to check the table's D call, TRBD1. TRBV12-2 is classified as a pseudogene. The CDR3 loop spans 16 amino acids. The DNA for the CDR3 is TGTGCAAGTCGCTACCCAACCCGTCCTGGGCAGACTGAAGCTTTCTTT. This sequence encodes CASRYPTRPGQTEAFF.

The chain recombines TRBV27 with TRBJ2-7; D ambiguous. This CDR3 has 14 residues. The ends were cut back, 9 bases at V and 3 bases at J, with 18 bases in the middle. In germline, CDR1 is MNHEY, CDR2 SMNVEV (reference sequence). The DNA of the CDR3 is TGTGCCAGTCGCCCCGGACCTCTCCTCTACGAGCAGTACTTC. As protein: CASRPGPLLYEQYF.

The chain couples TRBV20-1 to TRBJ1-5; D remains ambiguous. Germline lookup yields CDR1 DFQATT and CDR2 SNEGSKA (reference sequence). Trimming shortened V by 3 bases and J by 3 bases, and 9 bases separated the two germline ends. The CDR3 contains 13 residues. The CDR3 spells CSASATFNQPQHF. In DNA, the CDR3 is TGCAGTGCTAGTGCGACTTTCAATCAGCCCCAGCATTTT.

This clone was seen only once. V gene TRBV5-1 combines with J gene TRBJ2-5; possible D gene TRBD2, 6 bases. This CDR3 is built from 15 residues. Germline V gene lookup returns CDR1 SGHRS and CDR2 YFSETQ. V dropped 0 bases and J dropped 4 bases, with 13 bases sitting between them. CDR3 nucleotide sequence: TGCGCCAGCAGCTTGGCGGGTCAGCGGGCAGAGACCCAGTACTTC. Translation gives CASSLAGQRAETQYF.

The chain uses TRBV13 and TRBJ1-5; D gene ambiguous. Germline V gene sequence: CDR1 PRHDT, CDR2 FYEKMQ (reference sequence). The V end lost 3 bases, the J end lost 9 bases, and 12 bases lay between the germline ends. CDR3 size: 13 residues. The CDR3 region is CASSFRREAPQHF. The CDR3 DNA reads TGTGCCAGCAGCTTTCGCCGGGAGGCGCCCCAGCATTTT.

The J gene is TRBJ2-3, the V gene TRBV6-2 or TRBV6-3; 9 nucleotides match TRBD1. V trimming: 2 bases; J trimming: 4 bases; junction bases outside the gene matches: 1. Germline V gene lookup returns CDR1 MNHEY and CDR2 SVGEGT. The CDR3 consists of 14 residues. As DNA, the CDR3 is TGTGCCAGCAGTTACACAGGGGGCGCAGATACGCAGTATTTT. Translating it yields CASSYTGGADTQYF.

This clone was counted only a few times. This chain connects TRBV5-1 to TRBJ2-2; 11 bases are a match to TRBD2. From germline, CDR1 is SGHRS and CDR2 YFSETQ. This CDR3 has 15 amino acids. With V trimmed by 3 bases and J by 4 bases, 2 bases remained unmatched. The chain's CDR3 is CASSSGTSGTGELFF. In DNA form, the CDR3 reads TGCGCCAGCAGCTCCGGGACTAGCGGCACCGGGGAGCTGTTTTTT. Together with reference TRBV5-1 and TRBJ2-2, the CDR3 gives the full variable domain: KAGVTQTPRYLIKTRGQQVTLSCSPISGHRSVSWYQQTPGQGLQFLFEYFSETQRNKGNFPGRFSGRQFSNSRSEMNVSTLELGDSALYLCASSSGTSGTGELFFGEGSRLTVL.

This clone was seen a handful of times. This chain connects TRBV6-2 or TRBV6-3 to TRBJ2-2; 11 positions match TRBD2. From germline, CDR1 is MNHEY and CDR2 SVGEGT. V was pared by 4 bases and J by 4 bases, with 2 bases of the junction left unmatched. This CDR3 has 15 amino acids. CDR3 in amino acids: CASSFSGGATGELFF. In DNA form, the CDR3 reads TGTGCCAGCAGTTTTAGCGGGGGGGCCACCGGGGAGCTGTTTTTT.

This chain connects TRBV5-1 to TRBJ1-3; no firm D call. Germline V gene lookup returns CDR1 SGHRS and CDR2 YFSETQ. Trimming cost V 0 bases and J 3 bases, with 4 bases left between them. CDR3 length: 13 amino acids. The CDR3 bases are TGCGCCAGCAGCTTGGGGGGTGGAAACACCATATATTTT. Its protein is CASSLGGGNTIYF.

V gene TRBV3-1 (or the pseudogene TRBV3-2) combines with J gene TRBJ2-7; possibly TRBD1 for D (6 bases). CDR3 size: 14 residues. The germline CDR1 and CDR2 sequences are LGHDT and YNNKEL (reference sequence). Trimming pared 0 bases from V and 0 bases from J, leaving 6 bases between. The CDR3 coding sequence is TGTGCCAGCAGCCAAGAAGGGGGCTCCTACGAGCAGTACTTC. It is translated as CASSQEGGSYEQYF.

As DNA, the CDR3 is TGTGCTAGCGGCCCGGACAGAACAAACACTGAAGCTTTCTTT. Its translation: CASGPDRTNTEAFF. The V gene is TRBV2, the J gene TRBJ1-1, with D perhaps TRBD1 (6 bases). The CDR3 has 14 amino acids. Germline-derived CDR1 and CDR2 are SNHLY and FYNNEI.

V usage is TRBV20-1 and J usage is TRBJ2-7, with 8 positions matching TRBD2. V was clipped by 3 bases and J by 1 base; unmatched bases: 20. CDR3 length: 19 amino acids. Germline V gene data show CDR1 as DFQATT and CDR2 as SNEGSKA (reference sequence). The CDR3 nucleotides read TGCAGTGCTAGTCTCGTTGTGGGCATGGCGGGGGGAAGGTCCTACGAGCAGTACTTC. It codes for CSASLVVGMAGGRSYEQYF.

The chain joins TRBV4-1 to TRBJ1-1; 9 bases are a match to TRBD1. CDR3 length: 15 amino acids. Looked up from germline, CDR1 is MGHRA and CDR2 is YSYEKL. V gave up 2 bases and J gave up 6 bases; unmatched junction bases: 7. The CDR3 loop reads CASSQPRTGASEAFF. CDR3 bases: TGCGCCAGCAGCCAACCTAGGACAGGGGCCTCTGAAGCTTTCTTT.

Only a few counts were recorded for this clone. The gene calls are TRBV7-2 and TRBJ1-6; D call uncertain. Between the trimmed V and J ends, which lost 1 base and 0 bases, there was a span of 7 bases. Germline loops: CDR1 SGHTA, CDR2 FQGNSA. CDR3 length: 16 amino acids. The CDR3 coding sequence is TGTGCCAGCAGCTTAGGGCCGAGCTCCTATAATTCACCCCTCCACTTT. Protein: CASSLGPSSYNSPLHF.

The CDR3 DNA reads TGCGCCAGCAGCTTGGAACAGGAGATCGTTGGCGGTGGCTACACCTTC. It yields the protein CASSLEQEIVGGGYTF. The rearrangement links TRBV5-1 to TRBJ1-2; tentative D call: TRBD1 (5 bases). The CDR3 is made up of 16 amino acids. The germline V gene encodes CDR1 SGHRS and CDR2 YFSETQ. V was shortened by 0 bases and J by 7 bases, with 19 bases between the two germline ends.

Regarding this clone: A junction end diverges from the germline sequence, so it may reflect a read error. The CDR3 sequence is CASSLGATPEAFF. The CDR3 nucleotides read TGCGCCAGCAGCTTGGGTGCGACCCCTGAGGCTTTCTTT. This rearrangement joins TRBV5-1 to TRBJ1-1; D uncertain. This CDR3 region has 13 residues. Germline CDR1 and CDR2: SGHRS and YFSETQ.

This sequence joins TRBV11-3 and TRBJ2-2, with D perhaps TRBD2 (5 bases). The V and J ends lost 4 bases and 3 bases respectively, with 9 bases between them. The CDR3 is made up of 14 amino acids. Germline V gene lookup returns CDR1 SGHNT and CDR2 YENEEA. This CDR3 is CASSSNGDTGELFF. The CDR3 DNA reads as TGTGCCAGCAGCTCAAACGGGGACACCGGGGAGCTGTTTTTT.

This chain links TRBV2 with TRBJ2-7; unclear D gene. Germline assignment: CDR1 SNHLY and CDR2 FYNNEI. The CDR3 totals 13 residues. V lost 2 bases to trimming and J lost 4 bases, with 9 bases between them. The CDR3 sequence: CASSEPFEYEQYF. The CDR3 nucleotides read TGTGCCAGCAGTGAACCCTTTGAGTACGAGCAGTACTTC.

This clone was found once. V and J are TRBV6-6 and TRBJ1-6; possible D gene TRBD1, 5 bases. Trimming removed 3 bases at V and 10 bases at J, with 10 bases between. CDR1 and CDR2 (germline): MNHNY, SVGAGI (reference sequence). The CDR3 is 13 residues long. CDR3 nucleotides: TGTGCCAGCAGTTATTCCGACAGATCACCCCTCCACTTT. Its protein product is CASSYSDRSPLHF.

The V gene is TRBV2, the J gene TRBJ2-3, with no clear D. The CDR3 runs 16 residues. Trimming shortened V by 3 bases and J by 0 bases, and 13 bases separated the two germline ends. Germline V lookup: CDR1 SNHLY, CDR2 FYNNEI. CDR3 bases: TGTGCCAGCAGTGATATGGTTAGGGTTAGCACAGATACGCAGTATTTT. It codes for CASSDMVRVSTDTQYF.

This clone was recorded a few times. V is TRBV5-4 and J is TRBJ2-7; no firm D call. The CDR3 length is 15 residues. Trimming took off 4 bases at V and 1 base at J, with 15 bases between the two ends. CDR1 is SGHNT, CDR2 YYREEE, per germline (reference sequence). CDR3 DNA sequence: TGTGCCAGCAGCCACCTGGTCCAAACGTCCTACGAGCAGTACTTC. It is translated as CASSHLVQTSYEQYF.